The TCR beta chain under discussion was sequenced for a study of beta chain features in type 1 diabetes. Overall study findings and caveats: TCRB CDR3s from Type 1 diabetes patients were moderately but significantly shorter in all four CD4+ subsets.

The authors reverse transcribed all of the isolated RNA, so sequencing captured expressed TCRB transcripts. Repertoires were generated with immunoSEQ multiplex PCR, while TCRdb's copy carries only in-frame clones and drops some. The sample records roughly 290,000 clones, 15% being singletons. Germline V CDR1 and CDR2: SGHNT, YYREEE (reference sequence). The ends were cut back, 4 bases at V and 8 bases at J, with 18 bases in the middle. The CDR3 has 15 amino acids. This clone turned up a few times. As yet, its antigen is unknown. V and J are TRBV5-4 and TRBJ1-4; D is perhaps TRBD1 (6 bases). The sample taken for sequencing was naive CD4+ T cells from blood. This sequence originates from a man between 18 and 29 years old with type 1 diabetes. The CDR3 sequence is CASSTNREGGEKLFF. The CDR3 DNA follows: TGTGCCAGCAGCACCAACAGGGAAGGGGGAGAAAAACTGTTTTTT.